This record covers a single T cell receptor (beta chain). The CDR3 spans 13 residues. V shed 5 bases and J shed 9 bases, with 16 bases lying between them. The sample is drawn from a study of blood T cell repertoires in COVID-19. Study information: Spain, Italy and the United States supplied samples that represented acute and convalescent COVID-19. T cells, B-cell-depleted T cells, or PBMCs provided the cDNA or gDNA that served as material.

Original processing methods: Quantification of nucleated cells was approximated via reference gene primer amplification. Assay: immunoSEQ multiplex PCR; the TCRdb copy retains only in-frame clones and omits some. V, J and clone size are those of that table, while D and trimming were read from the DNA. Of around 68,000 clones in the sample, roughly 81% are singletons; the top ten hold 9.2%. The rearrangement uses TRBV12-3 or TRBV12-4 and TRBJ1-1; TRBD1 might be the D (5 bases). Sequenced input: peripheral blood. The sequence was obtained from a human donor in a cohort sampled during active COVID-19. The CDR3 loop reads CASSPQTGRQAFF. The CDR3 DNA reads as TGTGCCAGCAGTCCCCAAACAGGCAGACAAGCTTTCTTT.